A selection of T cell receptor beta chains follows, all from one sample in a study of early stage breast cancer tumors. TCRdb's copy holds only in-frame clones and misses some; the assay was immunoSEQ multiplex PCR. The sample consists of approximately 50,000 clones, 60% to 85% of them appearing once. The sample comprised blood. The receptors come from a person younger than 45 with breast cancer. Each CDR3 is given with its conserved first and last residue. The order of the fields is J gene, D gene, V gene, clone size, CDR3 DNA, CDR3 protein. The D gene is left open where the match is weak. Clone size, where shown, is once, few, many, or a class for clones that have expanded.

TRBJ1-5,-,TRBV6-6,-,TGTGCCAGCAGTTACTTGAGGGGAGATCAGCCCCAGCATTTT,CASSYLRGDQPQHF
TRBJ2-1,-,TRBV2,-,TGTGCCAGCAGTCGCCGTCTAGAGGCGTACAATGAGCAGTTCTTC,CASSRRLEAYNEQFF
TRBJ2-7,-,TRBV11-2,-,TGTGCCAGCAGCCAAAGGCCCCCTAGGGGCACTTTCATAGAGCAGTACTTC,CASSQRPPRGTFIEQYF
TRBJ2-2,-,TRBV10-3,-,TGTGCCATCAGTAAGGGGGACTTCACCGGGGAGCTGTTTTTT,CAISKGDFTGELFF
TRBJ2-1,TRBD2,TRBV27,few,TGTGCCAGCAGTTTATGGCGGACTAGCGGGAGTACCTACAATGAGCAGTTCTTC,CASSLWRTSGSTYNEQFF
TRBJ2-1,-,TRBV18,-,TGTGCCAGCTCACCGAGAGCGGGCCCGGTGTACAATGAGCAGTTCTTC,CASSPRAGPVYNEQFF
TRBJ1-4,TRBD1,TRBV6-5,once,TGTGCCAGTAGTTCTGTGACAGGGAGGGATGAAAAACTGTTTTTT,CASSSVTGRDEKLFF
TRBJ2-3,TRBD1,TRBV5-6,-,TGTGCCAGCAGCTTGGTAGGACAGGCCACAGATACGCAGTATTTT,CASSLVGQATDTQYF
TRBJ1-2,-,TRBV30,-,TGTGCCTGGACCCCGGACAGATTTAACTATGGCTACACCTTC,CAWTPDRFNYGYTF
TRBJ1-1,-,TRBV11-3,few,TGTGCCAGCAGCTTTAGTGGGACTGAAGCTTTCTTT,CASSFSGTEAFF
TRBJ2-5,-,TRBV5-6,-,TGTGCCAGCAGCTCTAAGGGCGGGATTGGAGAGACCCAGTACTTC,CASSSKGGIGETQYF
TRBJ2-7,TRBD2,TRBV18,-,TGTGCCAGCTCACCAATGGTAGCGGGAGTAGGGGAGCAGTACTTC,CASSPMVAGVGEQYF
TRBJ1-5,-,TRBV5-4,-,TGTGCCAGCAGCTTGCAGGGAGGGGAGCCCCAGCATTTT,CASSLQGGEPQHF
TRBJ2-2,-,TRBV4-3,-,TGCGCCAGCAGCCAAGGAGCAATGGCAAACACCGGGGAGCTGTTTTTT,CASSQGAMANTGELFF
TRBJ2-3,-,TRBV18,-,TGTGCCAGCTCACCACCCAGCACAGATACGCAGTATTTT,CASSPPSTDTQYF
TRBJ2-5,-,TRBV2,-,TGTGCCAGCAGTATTTCAAGTTCCCTGGGAGAGACCCAGTACTTC,CASSISSSLGETQYF
TRBJ2-1,TRBD2,TRBV11-3,once,TGTGCCAGCAGCCCCGGGACTAGCGGGACCAATGAGCAGTTCTTC,CASSPGTSGTNEQFF
TRBJ2-3,-,TRBV2,few,TGTGCCAGCAGGGGAGCTAGCACAGATACGCAGTATTTT,CASRGASTDTQYF
TRBJ1-2,-,TRBV4-3,once,TGCGCCAGCAGCCACTCCCAGAGAGGGGGACGCAACTATGGCTACACCTTC,CASSHSQRGGRNYGYTF
TRBJ2-7,-,TRBV11-2,-,TGTGCCAGCAGCCCCCCTACACCGTACGAGCAGTACTTC,CASSPPTPYEQYF
TRBJ2-7,-,TRBV2,-,TGTGCCAGCCGCTGGGGTGGGTACGAGCAGTACTTC,CASRWGGYEQYF
TRBJ2-7,-,TRBV25-1,few,TGTGCCAGCAGTGATAACACCTACGAGCAGTACTTC,CASSDNTYEQYF
TRBJ2-3,-,TRBV7-8,-,TGTGCCAGCAGCCGCCAGAGCACAGATACGCAGTATTTT,CASSRQSTDTQYF
TRBJ2-5,-,TRBV20-1,-,TGCAGTGCTAGTGTCCAAGAGACCCAGTACTTC,CSASVQETQYF
TRBJ1-2,TRBD1,TRBV6-1,-,TGTGCCAGCAGCAGGGACAGGGATCCCCCCTATGGCTACACCTTC,CASSRDRDPPYGYTF
TRBJ1-1,-,TRBV19,-,TGTGCCAGTAGCCATTCTTTAGGACAGCAAATGAACACTGAAGCTTTCTTT,CASSHSLGQQMNTEAFF
TRBJ2-5,TRBD2,TRBV7-6,-,TGTGCCAGCAGCTTAGCGGGCGGGAGGGCCAGCAGTGAGACCCAGTACTTC,CASSLAGGRASSETQYF
TRBJ2-7,-,TRBV5-1,-,TGCGCCAGCAGCGCAGAGGGGGTCGGAGTCTACGAGCAGTACTTC,CASSAEGVGVYEQYF
TRBJ1-1,TRBD1,TRBV30,-,TGTGCCTCGACAGGGGAGAGTACGGCCAGCACTGAAGCTTTCTTT,CASTGESTASTEAFF
TRBJ1-5,-,TRBV7-8,-,TGTGCCAGCAGCTTTCCCAAGGGTGGAAACAATCAGCCCCAGCATTTT,CASSFPKGGNNQPQHF
TRBJ2-7,TRBD2,TRBV19,-,TGTGCCAGTAGTGCGGGACTAGCGGGTTCCTACGAGCAGTACTTC,CASSAGLAGSYEQYF
TRBJ1-2,-,TRBV25-1,-,TGTGCCAGCAGTGGAATTGGGGGGCTAGGTGGCTACACCTTC,CASSGIGGLGGYTF
TRBJ2-1,-,TRBV2,-,TGTGCCAGCAGTGAACCCCTATTCTCCTACAATGAGCAGTTCTTC,CASSEPLFSYNEQFF
TRBJ2-5,-,TRBV5-1,-,TGCGCCAGCAGCTTGGGGTCAGGGAAGGAGACCCAGTACTTC,CASSLGSGKETQYF
TRBJ2-3,TRBD1,TRBV15,few,TGTGCCACCAGCAGAGATAGGCAGGGGGTGGATACGCAGTATTTT,CATSRDRQGVDTQYF
TRBJ1-2,-,TRBV11-2,-,TGTGCCAGCAGCTCCCTTAGCGGGGGGGGTACGGATGGCTACACCTTC,CASSSLSGGGTDGYTF
TRBJ2-7,-,TRBV6-5,-,TGTGCCAGCAGTTACTTTGTTACAGGCGAGCAGTACTTC,CASSYFVTGEQYF
TRBJ1-2,-,TRBV25-1,-,TGTGCCAGCAGTGAAGCCCACATTACGGGTTTATATGGCTACACCTTC,CASSEAHITGLYGYTF
TRBJ1-4,-,TRBV7-9,-,TGTGCCAGCAGCTTAGGTCGTATGGTAGAAGGTGAAAAACTGTTTTTT,CASSLGRMVEGEKLFF
TRBJ1-5,-,TRBV19,-,TGTGCCAGTAGTATACAGATCGAGGGTCAGCCCCAGCATTTT,CASSIQIEGQPQHF
TRBJ2-5,TRBD2,TRBV7-9,-,TGTGCCAGCAGCCCAATCCAGTCGAGCGGGGGACAAGAGACCCAGTACTTC,CASSPIQSSGGQETQYF
TRBJ1-5,-,TRBV19,-,TGTGCCAGTAGTTTATGGAGGGAGAGCAATCAGCCCCAGCATTTT,CASSLWRESNQPQHF
TRBJ2-1,-,TRBV7-2,-,TGTGCCAGCAGTTTATACGGACCCAGATATGAGCAGTTCTTC,CASSLYGPRYEQFF
TRBJ2-7,TRBD1,TRBV5-4,once,TGTGCCAGCAGTCGGAAGACAGGGGGCGCAGGGCGAACCTACGAGCAGTACTTC,CASSRKTGGAGRTYEQYF
TRBJ2-5,-,TRBV27,-,TGTGCCAGCAGTTTAAGGAAACAGGAGACCCAGTACTTC,CASSLRKQETQYF
TRBJ1-1,-,TRBV4-1,few,TGCGCCAGCAGCCAAGTCCCAGGACAAGAAGCTTTCTTT,CASSQVPGQEAFF
TRBJ1-2,-,TRBV2,few,TGTGCCAGCAGTGAAGGGGCAGCCTATGGCTACACCTTC,CASSEGAAYGYTF
TRBJ1-1,-,TRBV6-6,-,TGTGCCAGCAGTTACTCTTCCGGTTCTGAAGCTTTCTTT,CASSYSSGSEAFF
TRBJ2-3,-,TRBV11-3,-,TGTGCCAGCAGCTTGGGAGTAGGGGCAGATACGCAGTATTTT,CASSLGVGADTQYF
TRBJ2-7,TRBD2,TRBV6-1,-,TGTGCCAGCATCTCGGGACTAGCGGGAGTCGAGCAGTACTTC,CASISGLAGVEQYF
TRBJ2-3,-,TRBV6-5,-,TGTGCCAGTACCCTAGGTGGGGGCACAGATACGCAGTATTTT,CASTLGGGTDTQYF
TRBJ2-1,TRBD2,TRBV28,-,TGTGCCAGCAGTTTAGGGAGGGGCGGTGAGCAGTTCTTC,CASSLGRGGEQFF
TRBJ1-3,TRBD1,TRBV5-1,-,TGCGCCAGCAGCTTGGTACAGGGGGCTGGAAACACCATATATTTT,CASSLVQGAGNTIYF
TRBJ1-5,-,TRBV10-3,-,TGTGCCATCAGTGGATTCGGGATACAGGGCGGACCGTCTCAGCCCCAGCATTTT,CAISGFGIQGGPSQPQHF
TRBJ1-2,TRBD1,TRBV6-1,-,TGTGCCAGCAGCAGGGGGCTTAACTATGGCTACACCTTC,CASSRGLNYGYTF